This passage covers 14 T cell receptor beta chains from one sample sequenced in a study of cytomegalovirus exposure and HLA in healthy donors. A multiplex PCR was run with 60 Vbeta primers and 13 Jbeta primers. TCRdb's copy holds only in-frame clones and misses some; the assay was immunoSEQ multiplex PCR. The sample comprises fewer than 120,000 clones, over 60% of which are singletons, and under 1.5% rests with the top ten. The specimen sequenced was PBMCs. These receptors were collected from a woman in her thirties in good health and CMV-seronegative.

Only a few counts were recorded for this clone. The chain combines TRBV30 with TRBJ1-1; no clear D gene. The V gene lost 5 bases and the J gene lost 0 bases, with 10 bases spanning the gap. The CDR3 totals 13 residues. Germline lookup yields CDR1 GTSNPN and CDR2 SVGIG (reference sequence). CDR3 region: CAWAFTVNTEAFF. DNA of the CDR3: TGTGCCTGGGCGTTTACAGTGAACACTGAAGCTTTCTTT.

The J gene is TRBJ2-1, the V gene TRBV14, with no clear D. The CDR3 covers 13 residues. Per the germline V gene, CDR1 is SGHDN and CDR2 is FVKESK. Trimming shortened V by 6 bases and J by 4 bases, and 10 bases separated the two germline ends. The CDR3 loop is CASRRDWYNEQFF. CDR3 bases: TGTGCCAGCAGGCGAGATTGGTACAATGAGCAGTTCTTC.

This clone was detected only once. The genes are TRBV7-8 and TRBJ2-3; D ambiguous. Looked up from germline, CDR1 is SGHVS and CDR2 is FQNEAQ. The CDR3 is 12 amino acids. V dropped 3 bases and J dropped 6 bases, with 7 bases sitting between them. CDR3 protein: CASSFLGDTQYF. The CDR3 DNA reads TGTGCCAGCAGCTTCCTCGGGGATACGCAGTATTTT.

The chain is built from TRBV29-1 and TRBJ2-7; possible D gene TRBD1, 6 bases. The germline gives CDR1 SQVTM, CDR2 ANQGSEA. V was trimmed by 4 bases and J by 4 bases, leaving 14 bases between them. The CDR3 loop spans 13 amino acids. In DNA form, the CDR3 reads TGCAGCGTTGGACAGGCGCCGAGGTACGAGCAGTACTTC. It translates to CSVGQAPRYEQYF.

Only one count was recorded for this clone. The genes are TRBV18 and TRBJ1-2, with TRBD1 matching over 8 bases. Germline-derived CDR1 and CDR2 are KGHSH and LQKENI. After removal of 4 bases from V and 1 base from J, the junction contained 8 bases not matched to a gene. This CDR3 region has 16 residues. The CDR3 loop reads CASSQVDRGLNYGYTF. As DNA, the CDR3 is TGTGCCAGCTCACAAGTCGACAGGGGACTTAACTATGGCTACACCTTC.

The chain links TRBV18 to TRBJ2-3, with 9 bases lining up with TRBD2. Germline V gene data show CDR1 as KGHSH and CDR2 as LQKENI. V lost 3 bases to trimming and J lost 4 bases; unmatched junction nucleotides: 2. This CDR3 has 14 amino acids. CDR3 protein: CASSPTSGSDTQYF. CDR3 DNA sequence: TGTGCCAGCTCACCGACTAGCGGCTCAGATACGCAGTATTTT.

The CDR3 here is CASSPAGLTNSPLHF. The CDR3 nucleotides are TGTGCCAGCTCACCAGCGGGACTGACAAATTCACCCCTCCACTTT. The chain links TRBV18 to TRBJ1-6, with a possible D match to TRBD1 (5 bases). Looked up from germline, CDR1 is KGHSH and CDR2 is LQKENI. The CDR3 length is 15 residues. Trimming stripped 2 bases from V and 7 bases from J, with 12 bases between.

V usage is TRBV28 and J usage is TRBJ2-7; 7 bases map to TRBD2. The CDR3 extends over 15 amino acids. The J segment lost 1 base and the V segment lost 3 bases, leaving 6 bases of the junction unmatched. Germline CDR1 and CDR2: MDHEN and SYDVKM. The DNA of the CDR3 is TGTGCCAGCAGTTTTCCGGGCGGGGGATCCTACGAGCAGTACTTC. It translates to CASSFPGGGSYEQYF.

The CDR3 reads CASSLKTPLGSYEQYF. CDR3 bases: TGTGCCAGCAGCTTGAAGACACCCCTGGGCTCCTACGAGCAGTACTTC. The chain uses TRBV7-8 and TRBJ2-5; no reliable D call. The DNA end favors TRBJ2-7, so the J call may be wrong. This CDR3 has 16 residues. CDR1 and CDR2 from the germline V gene are SGHVS and FQNEAQ.

This clone turned up a few times. The rearrangement links TRBV27 to TRBJ2-1; 11 nucleotides agree with TRBD2. Germline V gene lookup returns CDR1 MNHEY and CDR2 SMNVEV (reference sequence). The CDR3 has 15 amino acids. V shed 5 bases, J shed 7 bases, and the junction held 7 bases outside the gene matches. The CDR3 nucleotides read TGTGCCAGCAGTCTAGGGACTAGCGGTGTGAATGAGCAGTTCTTC. It codes for CASSLGTSGVNEQFF.

As regards this clone: This sample also contains other DNA sequences that code for the same CDR3. The chain has TRBV5-4 and TRBJ2-5, with 7 bases fitting TRBD2. There are 13 residues in the CDR3. J gave up 5 bases and V 0 bases, and 1 base lay outside the gene matches. The germline V gene has CDR1 SGHNT and CDR2 YYREEE (reference sequence). CDR3 protein: CASSLAGGETQYF. The CDR3 DNA sequence: TGTGCCAGCAGCTTGGCGGGAGGCGAGACCCAGTACTTC. The whole variable domain, remainder taken from reference TRBV5-4 and TRBJ2-5, is ETGVTQSPTHLIKTRGQQVTLRCSSQSGHNTVSWYQQALGQGPQFIFQYYREEENGRGNFPPRFSGLQFPNYSSELNVNALELDDSALYLCASSLAGGETQYFGPGTRLLVL.

V is TRBV18 and J is TRBJ2-7; 10 bases agree with TRBD1. J was trimmed by 0 bases and V by 5 bases; bases with no gene match: 4. Germline assignment: CDR1 KGHSH and CDR2 LQKENI. CDR3 size: 15 residues. CDR3 coding DNA: TGTGCCAGCTCAAGCGGACAGGGGGGCTCCTACGAGCAGTACTTC. This codes for CASSSGQGGSYEQYF.

The chain uses TRBV4-1 and TRBJ2-1; no clear D gene. The CDR3 runs 15 residues. V lost 4 bases and J 0 bases, leaving 10 bases between the germline ends. Germline V gene data show CDR1 as MGHRA and CDR2 as YSYEKL. This chain's CDR3 is CASSPTVNSYNEQFF. In DNA, the CDR3 is TGCGCCAGCAGCCCCACGGTGAACTCCTACAATGAGCAGTTCTTC.

The gene calls are TRBV7-9 and TRBJ2-5; D perhaps matches TRBD2 (6 bases). The J call is in doubt because the DNA end fits TRBJ2-7 better. Germline lookup yields CDR1 SEHNR and CDR2 FQNEAQ (reference sequence). The CDR3 runs 15 residues. The DNA for the CDR3 is TGTGCCAGCAGCCCCTCCGGGCGGGGACCGCACGAGCAGTACTTC. Encoded protein: CASSPSGRGPHEQYF.